The T cell receptor (beta chain) described here comes from a study of vaccination effects on CD4 cells after COVID-19. Remarks on this clone: Its specificity is not known.

After expansion with viral peptide pools in the ViraFEST assay, antigen-specific CD4+ T cells were sequenced. Investigators separated out CD4+ T cells once around 10 days of culture had passed. People in the vaccine group had not been infected with SARS-CoV-2 before, and their nucleocapsid antibodies were negative. Cultures received IL-2 medium that replaced half the medium on days 3 and 7. Libraries were prepared by immunoSEQ multiplex PCR; TCRdb keeps only in-frame clonotypes and omits some of them. The table lists fewer than 85,000 clones, roughly 79% of them singletons. Sample: CD4+ T cells from PBMCs cultured with SARS-CoV-2 spike peptides, taken before COVID-19 vaccination. This receptor was identified in a human donor who received a COVID-19 vaccine.

DNA of the CDR3: TGCGCCAGCAGTGAGTGGACAAACTACACAGATACGCAGTATTTT. Its protein product is CASSEWTNYTDTQYF. The J gene is TRBJ2-3, the V gene TRBV10-2; TRBD1 might be the D (5 bases). The CDR3 extends over 15 amino acids. CDR1 WSHSY and CDR2 SAAADI come from the germline V gene. V was shortened by 1 base and J by 2 bases, with 10 bases between the two germline ends.